The rows below give T cell receptor beta chains drawn from one sample of a study of blood T cells in healthy people across ages. TCRdb reprocessed the 5' RACE reads with MiXCR, giving one entry per CDR3 protein. Of some 920,000 distinct CDR3 sequences listed, roughly 50% are singletons. Sequencing was performed on blood. The receptors derive from a woman aged 55-69 years in good health. Both conserved end residues are part of each CDR3. A D gene is named only where the DNA matches it firmly. The listing skips clone size in some rows; elsewhere it reads once, few, many or a size class.

TRBV6-5	TRBD1	NA	TRBJ2-7	CASRGQGARQPYEQYF	TGTGCCAGCAGGGGACAGGGCGCGCGTCAACCCTACGAGCAGTACTTC
TRBV27	TRBD1	NA	TRBJ2-7	CASSPSTGTVSYEQYF	TGTGCCAGCAGTCCCAGTACTGGGACAGTCTCCTACGAGCAGTACTTC
TRBV5-4	NA	once	TRBJ2-5	CASSLTGVEFWETQYF	TGTGCCAGCAGCTTAACGGGAGTAGAATTTTGGGAGACCCAGTACTTC
TRBV6-5	NA	NA	TRBJ2-7	CASSYSGQNYEQYF	TGTGCCAGCAGTTACTCGGGACAAAACTACGAGCAGTACTTC
TRBV7-2	NA	NA	TRBJ2-1	CASSLRPSPSRGEQFF	TGTGCCAGCAGCTTACGCCCAAGTCCTTCGCGGGGTGAGCAGTTCTTC
TRBV20-1	TRBD2	NA	TRBJ2-7	CSARPSDLAGAYEQYF	TGCAGTGCCAGACCCTCAGACCTAGCGGGAGCTTACGAGCAGTACTTC
TRBV7-2	TRBD2	NA	TRBJ2-7	CASSLGGLAANSYEQYF	TGTGCCAGCAGCTTAGGGGGACTAGCGGCAAATTCCTACGAGCAGTACTTC
TRBV2	TRBD1	NA	TRBJ2-6	CASSEAGTGASGANVLTF	TGTGCCAGCAGTGAAGCCGGGACAGGTGCCTCTGGGGCCAACGTCCTGACTTTC
TRBV2	NA	NA	TRBJ1-5	CASRLLRVNQPQHF	TGTGCCAGCAGGTTGCTAAGGGTCAATCAGCCCCAGCATTTT
TRBV20-1	NA	few	TRBJ2-5	CSASPFRGAYQETQYF	TGCAGTGCTAGCCCTTTTAGGGGGGCCTACCAAGAGACCCAGTACTTC
TRBV7-2	NA	NA	TRBJ1-2	CASSLGGSGGYTF	TGTGCCAGCAGCTTAGGGGGATCGGGGGGCTACACCTTC
TRBV11-2	NA	NA	TRBJ2-7	CASGFPGTPYEQYF	TGTGCCAGCGGCTTTCCGGGGACGCCCTACGAGCAGTACTTC
TRBV20-1	NA	few	TRBJ2-3	CSARVLAGTDTQYF	TGCAGTGCTAGAGTTCTCGCGGGCACAGATACGCAGTATTTT
TRBV20-1	NA	NA	TRBJ2-5	CSARPGTSGTQYF	TGCAGTGCTAGACCGGGAACCTCTGGGACCCAGTACTTC
TRBV3-1	NA	few	TRBJ1-6	CASNQRSPLHF	TGTGCCAGCAACCAGCGGTCACCCCTCCACTTT
TRBV4-2	NA	NA	TRBJ2-3	CASSQEPPSPTDTQYF	TGTGCCAGCAGCCAAGAGCCACCTAGCCCCACAGATACGCAGTATTTT
TRBV18	NA	NA	TRBJ2-3	CASSPNGITDTQYF	TGTGCCAGCTCACCAAACGGCATCACAGATACGCAGTATTTT
TRBV7-2	TRBD2	few	TRBJ2-4	CASSLVGAGGKYIQYF	TGTGCCAGCAGCTTAGTGGGCGCGGGAGGGAAGTACATTCAGTACTTC
TRBV29-1	NA	NA	TRBJ1-1	CSVNRAYTEAFF	TGCAGCGTTAACAGGGCTTACACTGAAGCTTTCTTT
TRBV20-1	NA	once	TRBJ1-3	CSARTDGHSGNTIYF	TGCAGTGCTAGAACGGACGGGCACTCTGGAAACACCATATATTTT
TRBV6-2/TRBV6-3	TRBD1	few	TRBJ2-4	CASTPGQGDWSAKNIQYF	TGTGCCAGCACACCGGGACAGGGAGATTGGTCGGCCAAAAACATTCAGTACTTC
TRBV5-1	NA	few	TRBJ1-2	CASSTTVRDKRSYTF	TGCGCCAGCAGCACGACGGTCCGGGACAAAAGGAGCTACACCTTC
TRBV6-1	NA	few	TRBJ2-6	CANPTSGTPSSGANVLTF	TGTGCCAACCCTACCTCCGGGACACCTAGCTCTGGGGCCAACGTCCTGACTTTC
TRBV28	NA	NA	TRBJ1-2	CASSLRGSNYGYTF	TGTGCCAGCAGTTTAAGGGGATCTAACTATGGCTACACCTTC
TRBV4-1	TRBD1	few	TRBJ2-7	CASSQDRSAGGAYEQYF	TGCGCCAGCAGCCAAGATCGATCCGCAGGGGGAGCCTACGAGCAGTACTTC
TRBV29-1	NA	NA	TRBJ2-3	CSVEAGAADTQYF	TGCAGCGTTGAAGCGGGGGCGGCAGATACGCAGTATTTT
TRBV7-2	NA	NA	TRBJ2-3	CASSLDGRPSTDTQYF	TGTGCCAGCAGCTTAGACGGGCGTCCTAGCACAGATACGCAGTATTTT
TRBV7-9	NA	NA	TRBJ2-3	CASSFQQLVPDTQYF	TGTGCCAGCAGCTTCCAACAGCTTGTACCAGATACGCAGTATTTT
TRBV5-6	TRBD2	NA	TRBJ2-2	CASSPRGTRETGELFF	TGTGCCAGCAGCCCTAGGGGGACTAGGGAAACCGGGGAGCTGTTTTTT
TRBV4-1	NA	few	TRBJ2-7	CASSLPGLRVEQYF	TGCGCCAGCAGCCTTCCGGGACTTAGGGTCGAGCAGTACTTC
TRBV6-6	NA	few	TRBJ1-5	CASREAGHQPQHF	TGTGCCAGCAGAGAGGCGGGCCATCAGCCCCAGCATTTT
TRBV5-1	NA	few	TRBJ2-7	CASSLESSHEQYF	TGCGCCAGCAGCTTGGAGTCTAGCCACGAGCAGTACTTC
TRBV3-1	NA	NA	TRBJ2-7	CASSRTAEQYF	TGTGCCAGCAGCCGAACCGCCGAGCAGTACTTC
TRBV20-1	NA	many	TRBJ2-7	CSAKTRNYEQYF	TGCAGTGCAAAGACTAGAAACTACGAGCAGTACTTC
TRBV20-1	NA	NA	TRBJ1-2	CSAPDNTRVNYGYTF	TGCAGTGCTCCCGACAACACTAGGGTTAACTATGGCTACACCTTC
TRBV28	NA	NA	TRBJ2-4	CASSLTGLTKNIQYF	TGTGCCAGCAGTTTAACAGGGCTAACCAAAAACATTCAGTACTTC
TRBV3-1	NA	many	TRBJ2-3	CASSQEYTQYF	TGTGCCAGCAGCCAAGAATATACGCAGTATTTT
TRBV28	TRBD1	NA	TRBJ2-4	CASSFRWDRSTQYIQYF	TGTGCCAGCAGCTTTAGGTGGGACAGGTCCACTCAATACATTCAGTACTTC
TRBV6-5	NA	NA	TRBJ2-5	CASSYSQPVLQETQYF	TGTGCCAGCAGTTACAGCCAGCCAGTCCTACAAGAGACCCAGTACTTC
TRBV11-2	NA	few	TRBJ2-7	CASSLRSLYAGSGYEQYF	TGTGCCAGCAGCTTACGTTCCCTATATGCGGGATCCGGTTACGAGCAGTACTTC
TRBV29-1	TRBD2	NA	TRBJ2-7	CSVPQRERGYEQYF	TGCAGCGTTCCTCAGCGGGAGAGGGGCTACGAGCAGTACTTC
TRBV5-1	NA	NA	TRBJ2-7	CASSVEGAVEQYF	TGCGCCAGCAGCGTGGAAGGGGCGGTCGAGCAGTACTTC
TRBV12-3/TRBV12-4	NA	NA	TRBJ2-3	CASSFHGDTDTQYF	TGTGCCAGCAGTTTTCATGGGGACACAGATACGCAGTATTTT
TRBV29-1	TRBD2	NA	TRBJ2-7	CSVEVGTSGSEQYF	TGCAGCGTTGAAGTGGGGACTAGCGGGAGTGAGCAGTACTTC
TRBV12-3/TRBV12-4	TRBD1	NA	TRBJ2-7	CASSFRGRLGASEQYF	TGTGCCAGCAGTTTTAGGGGGCGTTTAGGTGCCTCCGAGCAGTACTTC
TRBV5-1	NA	NA	TRBJ2-5	CASSLGSGWGIGRETQYF	TGCGCCAGCAGCTTGGGCTCGGGTTGGGGGATCGGAAGAGAGACCCAGTACTTC
TRBV20-1	NA	NA	TRBJ1-5	CSARGGREQPQHF	TGCAGTGCTAGAGGAGGCCGGGAGCAGCCCCAGCATTTT
TRBV27	NA	NA	TRBJ2-5	CASSLSPGETQYF	TGTGCCAGCAGTTTATCCCCCGGAGAGACCCAGTACTTC
TRBV20-1	NA	once	TRBJ1-5	CSATGTPYSNQPQHF	TGCAGTGCGACCGGGACACCGTATAGCAATCAGCCCCAGCATTTT
TRBV10-3	TRBD2	once	TRBJ2-7	CATSPSGNYNEQYF	TGTGCCACTTCCCCTAGCGGGAACTACAATGAGCAGTACTTC
TRBV20-1	NA	NA	TRBJ2-5	CSAPEETQYF	TGCAGTGCTCCAGAAGAGACCCAGTACTTC
TRBV20-1	NA	NA	TRBJ1-2	CSARDSRAVGYTF	TGCAGTGCTAGAGATAGCAGGGCGGTTGGCTACACCTTC